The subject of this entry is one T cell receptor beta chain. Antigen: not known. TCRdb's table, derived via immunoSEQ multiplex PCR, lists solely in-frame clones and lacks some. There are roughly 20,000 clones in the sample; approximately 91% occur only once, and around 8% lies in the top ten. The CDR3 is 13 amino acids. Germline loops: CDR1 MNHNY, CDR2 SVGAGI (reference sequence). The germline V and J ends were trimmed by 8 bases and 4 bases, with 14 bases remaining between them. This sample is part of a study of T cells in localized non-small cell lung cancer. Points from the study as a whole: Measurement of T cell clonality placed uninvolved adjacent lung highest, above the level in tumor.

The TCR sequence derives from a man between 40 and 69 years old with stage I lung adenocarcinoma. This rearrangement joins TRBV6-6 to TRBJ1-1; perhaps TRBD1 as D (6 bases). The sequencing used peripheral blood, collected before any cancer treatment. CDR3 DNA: TGTGCCAGCCTTAGAGGGGGGGGCACTGAAGCTTTCTTT. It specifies CASLRGGGTEAFF.